The source of this TCR beta chain is a study of OX40 agonist ivuxolimab in advanced cancers. Assay used: immunoSEQ multiplex PCR; TCRdb lists only in-frame clones, some missing. Of approximately 82,000 clones listed, 94% are singletons. Germline CDR1 and CDR2: LGHNA and YSLEER. V was pared by 6 bases and J by 0 bases, with 8 bases between. The CDR3 totals 13 residues. Points on this clone: Its antigen is not identified.

Notes on the study in general: Blood T cells, both CD4+ and CD8+, expanded clonally by week 6 at 0.1 to 3.0 mg/kg.

Blood draws occurred at baseline, cycle 4 day 1, and cycle 7 day 1. The sample in question was CD4+ or CD8+ T cells sorted from blood, obtained in a trial of the OX40 agonist ivuxolimab. V is TRBV4-3 and J is TRBJ1-1; D call uncertain. The clonotype comes from an adult with an advanced solid tumor such as melanoma, head and neck, liver or kidney cancer. In DNA form, the CDR3 reads TGCGCCAGCAGACACGCTATGAACACTGAAGCTTTCTTT. This translates into CASRHAMNTEAFF.